The entry below gives a single TCR beta chain sequence along with its context. Antigen specificity is unknown. Germline-derived CDR1 and CDR2 are MDHEN and SYDVKM. The CDR3 consists of 15 residues. The junction had 11 bases not matched to a gene; V was cut back by 6 bases and J by 7 bases. This entry is derived from a study of shared clonotypes between healthy human individuals. At deep level, the assay was performed. Sequencing was performed with immunoSEQ multiplex PCR; in TCRdb, only in-frame clones are kept and a portion is missing. Of millions of clones listed, more than 90% were seen once; the top ten hold over 0.12%. Study-level results: Among several donors, about 4.6% of naive CD4 clonotypes were found in common. Expectations were that clonotype sharing among donors would be affected by sequencing depth.

Material for sequencing was naive CD4+ T cells sorted from blood. Noted subset: CD45RA+ positively selected. This clonotype originated in a man younger than 30 in good health. The chain couples TRBV28 to TRBJ1-1; 10 positions agree with TRBD1. This chain's CDR3 is CASRRPGQGISEAFF. CDR3 coding DNA: TGTGCCAGCAGGCGTCCGGGACAGGGGATTAGTGAAGCTTTCTTT.